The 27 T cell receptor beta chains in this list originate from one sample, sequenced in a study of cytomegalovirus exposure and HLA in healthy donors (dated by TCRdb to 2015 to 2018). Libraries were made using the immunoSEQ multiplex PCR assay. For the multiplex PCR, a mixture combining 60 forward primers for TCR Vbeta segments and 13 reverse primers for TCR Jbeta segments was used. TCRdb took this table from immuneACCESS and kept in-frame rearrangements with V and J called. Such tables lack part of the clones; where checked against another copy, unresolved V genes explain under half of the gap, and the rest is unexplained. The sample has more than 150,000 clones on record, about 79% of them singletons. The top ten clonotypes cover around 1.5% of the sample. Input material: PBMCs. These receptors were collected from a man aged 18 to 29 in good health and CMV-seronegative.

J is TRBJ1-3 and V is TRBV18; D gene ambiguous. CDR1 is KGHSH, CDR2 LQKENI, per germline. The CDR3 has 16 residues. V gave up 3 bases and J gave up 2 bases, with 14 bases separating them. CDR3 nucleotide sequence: TGTGCCAGCTCACCTTCTTCTGGTAGTGCTGGAAACACCATATATTTT. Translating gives CASSPSSGSAGNTIYF.

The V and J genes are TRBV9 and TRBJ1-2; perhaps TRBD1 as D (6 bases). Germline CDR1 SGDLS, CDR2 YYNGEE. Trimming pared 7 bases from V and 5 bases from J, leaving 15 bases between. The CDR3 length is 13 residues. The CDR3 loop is CASRRAGAYGYTF. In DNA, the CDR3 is TGTGCCAGCCGCAGGGCGGGGGCATATGGCTACACCTTC. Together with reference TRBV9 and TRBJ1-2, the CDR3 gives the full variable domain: DSGVTQTPKHLITATGQRVTLRCSPRSGDLSVYWYQQSLDQGLQFLIQYYNGEERAKGNILERFSAQQFPDLHSELNLSSLELGDSALYFCASRRAGAYGYTFGSGTRLTVV.

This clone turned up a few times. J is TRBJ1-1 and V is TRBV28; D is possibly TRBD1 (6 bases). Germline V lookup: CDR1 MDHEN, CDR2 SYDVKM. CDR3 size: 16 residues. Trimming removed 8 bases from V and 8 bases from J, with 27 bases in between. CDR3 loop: CASFYMAGQSPAEAFF. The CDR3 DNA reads TGTGCCAGCTTCTACATGGCCGGACAGTCACCTGCGGAAGCTTTCTTT.

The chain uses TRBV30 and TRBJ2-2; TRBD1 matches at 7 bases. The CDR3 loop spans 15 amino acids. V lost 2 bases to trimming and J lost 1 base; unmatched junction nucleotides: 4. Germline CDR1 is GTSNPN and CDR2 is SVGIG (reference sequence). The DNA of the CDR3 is TGTGCCTGGAGTACAGGGGCCAGGAACACCGGGGAGCTGTTTTTT. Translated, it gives CAWSTGARNTGELFF.

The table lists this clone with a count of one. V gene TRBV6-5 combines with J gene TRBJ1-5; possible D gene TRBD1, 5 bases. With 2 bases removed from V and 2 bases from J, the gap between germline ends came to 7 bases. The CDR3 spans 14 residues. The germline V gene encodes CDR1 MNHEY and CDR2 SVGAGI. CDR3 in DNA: TGTGCCAGCAGTTACAGGGGCGGCAATCAGCCCCAGCATTTT. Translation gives CASSYRGGNQPQHF.

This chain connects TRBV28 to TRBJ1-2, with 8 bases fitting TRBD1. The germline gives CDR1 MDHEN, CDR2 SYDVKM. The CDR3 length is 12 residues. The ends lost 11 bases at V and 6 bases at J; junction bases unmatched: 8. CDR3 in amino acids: CAVRTGYNGYTF. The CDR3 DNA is TGTGCCGTTCGGACAGGGTATAATGGCTACACCTTC.

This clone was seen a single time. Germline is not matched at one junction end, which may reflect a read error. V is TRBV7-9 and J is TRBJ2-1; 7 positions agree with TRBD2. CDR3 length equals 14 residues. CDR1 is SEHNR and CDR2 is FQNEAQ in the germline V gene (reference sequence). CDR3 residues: CSSSLAGRRGEQFF. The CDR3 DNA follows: TGTTCCAGCAGCTTAGCGGGCCGGAGGGGTGAGCAGTTCTTC.

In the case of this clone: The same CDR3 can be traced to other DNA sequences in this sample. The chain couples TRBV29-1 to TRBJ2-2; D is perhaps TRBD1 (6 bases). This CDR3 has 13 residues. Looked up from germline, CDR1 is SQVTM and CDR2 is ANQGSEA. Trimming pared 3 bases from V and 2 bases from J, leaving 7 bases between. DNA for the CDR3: TGCAGCGTTGACAGGGGCAACACCGGGGAGCTGTTTTTT. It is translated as CSVDRGNTGELFF.

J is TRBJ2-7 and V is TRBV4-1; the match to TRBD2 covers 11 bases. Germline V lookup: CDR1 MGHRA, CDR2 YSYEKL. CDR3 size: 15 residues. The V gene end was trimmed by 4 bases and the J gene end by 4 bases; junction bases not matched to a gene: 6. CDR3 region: CASSLQTSGAYEQYF. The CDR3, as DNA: TGCGCCAGCAGCCTACAGACTAGCGGGGCGTACGAGCAGTACTTC.

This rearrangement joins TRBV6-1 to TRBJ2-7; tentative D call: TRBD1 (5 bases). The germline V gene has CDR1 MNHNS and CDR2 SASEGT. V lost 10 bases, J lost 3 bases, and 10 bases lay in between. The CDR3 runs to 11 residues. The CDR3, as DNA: TGTGCCAACGGCCAGGGCTACGAGCAGTACTTC. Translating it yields CANGQGYEQYF.

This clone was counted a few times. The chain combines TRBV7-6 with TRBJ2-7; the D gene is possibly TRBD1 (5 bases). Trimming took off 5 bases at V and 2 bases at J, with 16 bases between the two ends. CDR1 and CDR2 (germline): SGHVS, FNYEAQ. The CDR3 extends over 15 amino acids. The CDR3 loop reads CASSPPTVPTYEQYF. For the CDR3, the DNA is TGTGCCAGCAGCCCACCGACAGTACCTACCTACGAGCAGTACTTC.

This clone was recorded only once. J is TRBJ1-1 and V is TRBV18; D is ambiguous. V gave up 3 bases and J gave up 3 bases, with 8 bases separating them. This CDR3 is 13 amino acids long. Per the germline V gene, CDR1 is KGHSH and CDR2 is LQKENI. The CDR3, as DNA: TGTGCCAGCTCACCCCGAGAACACACTGAAGCTTTCTTT. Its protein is CASSPREHTEAFF.

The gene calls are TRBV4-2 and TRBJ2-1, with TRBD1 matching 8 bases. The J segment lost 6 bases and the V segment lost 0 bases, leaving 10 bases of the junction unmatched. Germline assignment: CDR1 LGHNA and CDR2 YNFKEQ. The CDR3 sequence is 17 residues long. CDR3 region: CASSQDRTGSGSNEQFF. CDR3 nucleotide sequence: TGTGCCAGCAGCCAAGACCGGACAGGGTCGGGGTCCAATGAGCAGTTCTTC.

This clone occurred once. The CDR3 loop is CASRDRGLSKNIQYF. CDR3 sequence (DNA): TGTGCCAGCAGAGACAGGGGGCTATCCAAAAACATTCAGTACTTC. J is TRBJ2-4 and V is TRBV6-6, with 10 positions matching TRBD1. The CDR3 is 15 residues long. With 6 bases clipped from V and 2 bases from J, the junction kept 4 bases outside the gene matches. In germline, CDR1 is MNHNY, CDR2 SVGAGI (reference sequence).

The CDR3 reads CASSLGRHNEQFF. The CDR3 bases are TGTGCCAGCAGTTTGGGGAGACACAATGAGCAGTTCTTC. This chain uses TRBV28 with TRBJ2-1; the D gene is possibly TRBD2 (5 bases). Per germline, CDR1 MDHEN and CDR2 SYDVKM. V was pared by 3 bases and J by 5 bases, with 8 bases between. The CDR3 extends over 13 amino acids. Full variable domain (outside the CDR3, taken from reference TRBV28 and TRBJ2-1): DVKVTQSSRYLVKRTGEKVFLECVQDMDHENMFWYRQDPGLGLRLIYFSYDVKMKEKGDIPEGYSVSREKKERFSLILESASTNQTSMYLCASSLGRHNEQFFGPGTRLTVL.

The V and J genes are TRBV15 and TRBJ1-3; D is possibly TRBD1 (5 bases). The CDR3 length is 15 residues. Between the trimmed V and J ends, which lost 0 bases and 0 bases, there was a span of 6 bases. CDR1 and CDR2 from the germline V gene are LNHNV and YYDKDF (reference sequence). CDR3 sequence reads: CATSRDGHSGNTIYF. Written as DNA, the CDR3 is TGTGCCACCAGCAGAGATGGACACTCTGGAAACACCATATATTTT.

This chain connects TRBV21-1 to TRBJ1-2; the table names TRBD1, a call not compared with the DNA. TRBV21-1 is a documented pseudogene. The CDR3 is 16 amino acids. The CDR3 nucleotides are TGTGCCAGCAGCGCACGGACAGGGGCCAATAACTATGGCTACACCTTC. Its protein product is CASSARTGANNYGYTF.

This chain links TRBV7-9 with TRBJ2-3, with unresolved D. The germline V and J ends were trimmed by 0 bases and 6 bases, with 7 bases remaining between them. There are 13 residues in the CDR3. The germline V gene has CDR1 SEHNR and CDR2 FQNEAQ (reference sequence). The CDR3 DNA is TGTGCCAGCAGCTTAGCGTTTGAGGATACGCAGTATTTT. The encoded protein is CASSLAFEDTQYF.

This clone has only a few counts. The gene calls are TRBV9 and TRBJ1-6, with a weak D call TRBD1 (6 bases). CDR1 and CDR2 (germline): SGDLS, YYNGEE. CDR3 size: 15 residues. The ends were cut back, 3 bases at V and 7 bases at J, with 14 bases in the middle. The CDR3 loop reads CASSGSSGGNSPLHF. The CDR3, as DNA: TGTGCCAGCAGCGGAAGTAGTGGGGGCAATTCACCCCTCCACTTT.

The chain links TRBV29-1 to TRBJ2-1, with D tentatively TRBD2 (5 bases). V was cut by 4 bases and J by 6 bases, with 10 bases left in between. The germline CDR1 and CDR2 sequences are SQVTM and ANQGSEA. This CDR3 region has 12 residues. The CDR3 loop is CSVVPSRNEQFF. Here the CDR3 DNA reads TGCAGCGTTGTGCCTAGCCGCAATGAGCAGTTCTTC.

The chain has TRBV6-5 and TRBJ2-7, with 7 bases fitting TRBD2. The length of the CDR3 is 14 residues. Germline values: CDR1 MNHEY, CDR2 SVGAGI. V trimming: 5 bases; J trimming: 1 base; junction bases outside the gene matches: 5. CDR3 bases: TGTGCCAGCAGTCTAGCGGAGGCTTCCTACGAGCAGTACTTC. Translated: CASSLAEASYEQYF.

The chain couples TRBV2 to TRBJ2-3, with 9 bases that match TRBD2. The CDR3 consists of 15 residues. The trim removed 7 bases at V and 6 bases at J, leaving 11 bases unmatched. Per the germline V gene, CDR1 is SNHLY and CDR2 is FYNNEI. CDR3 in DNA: TGTGCCAGCACCTTGGATAGCGGGAGTGCTGATACGCAGTATTTT. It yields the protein CASTLDSGSADTQYF.

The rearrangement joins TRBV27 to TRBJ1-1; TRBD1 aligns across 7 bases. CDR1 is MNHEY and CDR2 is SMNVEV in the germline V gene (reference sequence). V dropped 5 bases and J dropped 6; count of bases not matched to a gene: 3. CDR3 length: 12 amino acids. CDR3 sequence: CASSEGQSEAFF. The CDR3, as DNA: TGTGCCAGCAGTGAGGGACAGTCTGAAGCTTTCTTT.

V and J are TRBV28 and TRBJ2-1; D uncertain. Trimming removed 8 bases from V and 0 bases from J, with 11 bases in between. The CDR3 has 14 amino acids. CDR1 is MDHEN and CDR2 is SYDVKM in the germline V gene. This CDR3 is CASAGPSSYNEQFF. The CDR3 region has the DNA TGTGCCAGCGCAGGTCCGAGCTCCTACAATGAGCAGTTCTTC.

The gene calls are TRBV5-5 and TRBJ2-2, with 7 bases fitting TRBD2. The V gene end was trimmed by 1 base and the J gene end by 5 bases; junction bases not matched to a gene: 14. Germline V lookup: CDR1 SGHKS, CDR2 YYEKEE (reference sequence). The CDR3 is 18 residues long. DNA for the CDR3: TGTGCCAGCAGCTTGCGGCCCGTAGCGGGCGGTAAAACCGGGGAGCTGTTTTTT. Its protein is CASSLRPVAGGKTGELFF.

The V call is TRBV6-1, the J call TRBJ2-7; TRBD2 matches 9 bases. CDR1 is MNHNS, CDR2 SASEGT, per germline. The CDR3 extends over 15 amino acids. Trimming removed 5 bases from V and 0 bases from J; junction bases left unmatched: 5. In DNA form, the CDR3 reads TGTGCCAGCAGTTTGACTAGCGGAAGCTCCTACGAGCAGTACTTC. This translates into CASSLTSGSSYEQYF.

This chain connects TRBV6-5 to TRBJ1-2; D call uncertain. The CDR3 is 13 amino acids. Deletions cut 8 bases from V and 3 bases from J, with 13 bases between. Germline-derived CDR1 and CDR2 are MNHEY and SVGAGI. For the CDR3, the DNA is TGTGCCAGCTCCAACGGGAGAGACTATGGCTACACCTTC. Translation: CASSNGRDYGYTF.